This T cell receptor beta chain was identified in a study of neurological immune-mediated disorders. Ten or more counts support this clonotype. Germline CDR1 is SGHNT and CDR2 is YYREEE (reference sequence). The CDR3 has 14 residues. V was pared by 4 bases and J by 7 bases, with 14 bases between. One entry per CDR3 protein, called by TCRdb with MiXCR from the 5' RACE reads. The data show around 50,000 distinct CDR3 sequences, approximately 15% seen once. The TCR sequence derives from a man in his 60s in good health. Sequenced: PBMCs. The chain couples TRBV5-4 to TRBJ2-2; a weak D match, TRBD2 (6 bases). CDR3 sequence reads: CASSPAGGFGELFF. The CDR3 nucleotides read TGTGCCAGCAGCCCGGCCGGGGGATTCGGGGAGCTGTTTTTT.